A selection of T cell receptor beta chains follows, all from one sample in a study of technical replicates of blood from a few donors. Profiling relied on immunoSEQ multiplex PCR, and the TCRdb table lists in-frame clones only, not all of them. The sample shows about 100,000 clones, about 94% of them seen only once. Input material: T cells isolated from PBMCs. These receptors originate from a human donor in good health. The CDR3 runs from the conserved cysteine through the conserved F or W. A D gene is named only where the DNA matches it firmly. Size tells how often a clone was seen (once, few, many) or the class of an expanded clone, and some rows leave it out.

J gene	clone size	V gene	D gene	CDR3 protein	CDR3 DNA
TRBJ1-1	.	TRBV5-1	TRBD1	CASSLLRDRGLNTEAFF	TGCGCCAGCAGCCTACTCCGGGACAGGGGGCTGAACACTGAAGCTTTCTTT
TRBJ2-5	.	TRBV7-7	TRBD1	CASSLGWTGFETQYF	TGTGCTAGCAGCTTAGGATGGACAGGTTTTGAGACCCAGTACTTC
TRBJ2-7	.	TRBV10-2	.	CASSERDKGSYEQYF	TGCGCCAGCAGTGAAAGGGACAAGGGGTCCTACGAGCAGTACTTC
TRBJ2-7	.	TRBV5-4	TRBD1	CASRPGQGASYEQYF	TGTGCCAGCAGGCCGGGACAGGGGGCCAGCTACGAGCAGTACTTC
TRBJ2-3	.	TRBV5-1	.	CASSPIGRDTQYF	TGCGCCAGCAGCCCCATAGGGAGAGATACGCAGTATTTT
TRBJ2-7	.	TRBV4-1	TRBD2	CASSQAGLVAYEQYF	TGCGCCAGCAGCCAAGCGGGACTAGTTGCCTACGAGCAGTACTTC
TRBJ1-2	.	TRBV5-1	TRBD1	CASSSLDRAYGYTF	TGCGCCAGCAGCTCGCTGGACAGGGCCTATGGCTACACCTTC
TRBJ2-7	.	TRBV6-6	TRBD1	CASGDRHYEQYF	TGTGCCAGCGGGGACAGGCACTACGAGCAGTACTTC
TRBJ1-5	once	TRBV19	.	CASSAQQSSRQPQHF	TGTGCCAGTAGTGCCCAACAATCGTCTAGGCAGCCCCAGCATTTT
TRBJ2-7	.	TRBV6-1	.	CASSEKAATYEQYF	TGTGCCAGCAGTGAAAAGGCGGCTACCTACGAGCAGTACTTC
TRBJ2-3	.	TRBV4-2	TRBD2	CASSQGTGGTPTFTDTQYF	TGTGCCAGCAGCCAAGGGACGGGGGGAACCCCGACCTTCACAGATACGCAGTATTTT
TRBJ2-5	.	TRBV25-1	TRBD2	CASGVFLAGGETQYF	TGTGCCAGCGGTGTGTTCTTAGCGGGAGGTGAGACCCAGTACTTC
TRBJ2-3	.	TRBV5-1	.	CASSLPGGTTDTQYF	TGCGCCAGCAGCTTGCCAGGGGGGACCACAGATACGCAGTATTTT
TRBJ2-2	.	TRBV2	.	CASGRRPYTGELFF	TGTGCCAGCGGGAGGCGGCCCTACACCGGGGAGCTGTTTTTT
TRBJ1-1	.	TRBV4-1	.	CASSQDSFGPRSEAFF	TGCGCCAGCAGCCAAGACTCTTTCGGTCCTCGCTCTGAAGCTTTCTTT
TRBJ2-7	.	TRBV5-1	TRBD1	CASTPDRIHEQYF	TGCGCCAGCACCCCGGACAGGATCCACGAGCAGTACTTC
TRBJ2-7	.	TRBV11-2	.	CASRPTAGYEQYF	TGTGCCAGCAGACCTACCGCGGGCTACGAGCAGTACTTC
TRBJ1-6	.	TRBV19	.	CASPGFWSPLHF	TGTGCCAGTCCAGGGTTTTGGTCACCCCTCCACTTT